What follows are 30 T cell receptor beta chains derived from one specimen sequenced in a study of blood T cell repertoires in COVID-19. Sequencing was performed with immunoSEQ multiplex PCR; in TCRdb, only in-frame clones are kept and a portion is missing. The sample contains roughly 220,000 clones, under 90% of which appear only once. The sample was peripheral blood. The receptors shown here come from a woman aged 55-70 years who had recovered from COVID-19.

This rearrangement joins TRBV5-6 to TRBJ2-1; D is possibly TRBD2 (6 bases). This CDR3 spans 12 amino acids. Trimming pared 3 bases from V and 5 bases from J, leaving 6 bases between. Germline loops: CDR1 SGHDT, CDR2 YYEEEE. DNA for the CDR3: TGTGCCAGCAGCTGGGGGGACAATGAGCAGTTCTTC. This codes for CASSWGDNEQFF.

This sequence joins TRBV5-8 and TRBJ1-2; D call uncertain. The CDR3 extends over 14 amino acids. The V end was cut by 1 base, the J end by 5 bases, with 12 bases between. Germline V gene lookup returns CDR1 SGHTS and CDR2 YDEGEE. DNA of the CDR3: TGTGCCAGCAGCTTGTTAGGTTTACAGTATGGCTACACCTTC. It encodes CASSLLGLQYGYTF. The full variable domain, with the rest looked up from reference TRBV5-8 and TRBJ1-2, is EAGVTQSPTHLIKTRGQQATLRCSPISGHTSVYWYQQALGLGLQFLLWYDEGEERNRGNFPPRFSGRQFPNYSSELNVNALELEDSALYLCASSLLGLQYGYTFGSGTRLTVV.

The chain combines TRBV25-1 with TRBJ1-6; possible D gene TRBD1, 5 bases. Trimming cost V 2 bases and J 10 bases, with 12 bases left between them. Germline CDR1 reads MGHDK; CDR2 reads SYGVNS. The CDR3 has 14 residues. Written as DNA, the CDR3 is TGTGCCAGCAGTGAACGACAGTTAATCTCACCCCTCCACTTT. This gives the protein CASSERQLISPLHF.

The J gene is TRBJ2-7, the V gene TRBV5-1, with D tentatively TRBD1 (5 bases). The CDR3 length is 15 residues. CDR1 and CDR2 from the germline V gene are SGHRS and YFSETQ. Deletions cut 4 bases from V and 3 bases from J, with 17 bases between. Here the CDR3 reads CASSPDSNGYYEQYF. CDR3 bases: TGCGCCAGCAGCCCTGACAGTAACGGGTACTACGAGCAGTACTTC.

The V call is TRBV2, the J call TRBJ1-2; 10 positions agree with TRBD1. Germline CDR1 reads SNHLY; CDR2 reads FYNNEI. This CDR3 spans 13 amino acids. V was pared by 4 bases and J by 8 bases, with 4 bases of the junction left unmatched. CDR3 nucleotides: TGTGCCAGCAGTGGGGACAGGGGTCAGGGCTACACCTTC. This sequence encodes CASSGDRGQGYTF.

V and J are TRBV7-2 and TRBJ2-2; TRBD1 aligns across 11 bases. The junction had 4 bases not matched to a gene; V was cut back by 6 bases and J by 7 bases. The CDR3 length is 14 residues. CDR1 is SGHTA and CDR2 is FQGNSA in the germline V gene. CDR3: CASRGQGEVGELFF. As DNA, the CDR3 is TGTGCCAGCAGGGGACAGGGGGAAGTCGGGGAGCTGTTTTTT.

The chain is built from TRBV19 and TRBJ1-1, with 10 bases aligning to TRBD1. With 8 bases clipped from V and 6 bases from J, the junction kept 3 bases outside the gene matches. Germline V gives CDR1 LNHDA, CDR2 SQIVND (reference sequence). This CDR3 has 12 amino acids. CDR3 coding DNA: TGTGCCAGTTTGACAGGGGGCGCTGAAGCTTTCTTT. Protein: CASLTGGAEAFF.

The chain is built from TRBV27 and TRBJ1-6; D is unresolved. The CDR3 contains 11 residues. Germline V gives CDR1 MNHEY, CDR2 SMNVEV (reference sequence). V lost 6 bases to trimming and J lost 7 bases, with 4 bases between them. The CDR3 bases are TGTGCCAGCAGCGAGAATTCACCCCTCCACTTT. It is translated as CASSENSPLHF.

The V gene is TRBV18, the J gene TRBJ1-1; TRBD1 matches 10 bases. Germline V gene lookup returns CDR1 KGHSH and CDR2 LQKENI. J lost 4 bases, V lost 6 bases, and 5 bases had no gene match. The CDR3 loop spans 14 amino acids. CDR3 DNA: TGTGCCAGCTCGCGGGACAGGGGAGGCACTGAAGCTTTCTTT. This sequence encodes CASSRDRGGTEAFF.

The rearrangement joins TRBV10-2 to TRBJ1-6; 12 nucleotides line up with TRBD1. Per germline, CDR1 WSHSY and CDR2 SAAADI. Trimming took 3 bases from V and 3 from J; bases not matched to a gene: 9. This CDR3 contains 19 residues. This chain's CDR3 is CASSDRDRGRLFYNSPLHF. The CDR3 region has the DNA TGCGCCAGCAGTGATCGGGACAGGGGGCGTCTTTTCTATAATTCACCCCTCCACTTT.

In its sample, this clone was seen a few times. V and J are TRBV11-2 and TRBJ1-3, with D tentatively TRBD1 (5 bases). Per the germline V gene, CDR1 is SGHAT and CDR2 is FQNNGV. The CDR3 length is 17 residues. The V end was cut by 5 bases, the J end by 4 bases, with 21 bases between. CDR3 region: CASSPLNFRGRGNTIYF. The CDR3 nucleotides are TGTGCCAGCAGCCCACTTAATTTTCGGGGGAGAGGAAACACCATATATTTT.

This clone was seen a few times. This rearrangement joins TRBV19 to TRBJ1-5; 7 bases are a match to TRBD1. The V segment lost 0 bases and the J segment 0 bases; nucleotides outside the gene matches: 2. The germline V gene encodes CDR1 LNHDA and CDR2 SQIVND (reference sequence). The CDR3 loop spans 16 amino acids. In DNA form, the CDR3 reads TGTGCCAGTAGTATAGACGGGACAGATAGCAATCAGCCCCAGCATTTT. Translating it yields CASSIDGTDSNQPQHF.

This chain links TRBV4-1 with TRBJ2-7; 9 positions match TRBD1. There are 15 residues in the CDR3. CDR1 is MGHRA, CDR2 YSYEKL, per germline. V was pared by 2 bases and J by 4 bases, with 6 bases of the junction left unmatched. The chain's CDR3 is CASSQFGTGWYEQYF. The CDR3 DNA reads as TGCGCCAGCAGCCAATTCGGGACAGGGTGGTACGAGCAGTACTTC.

This chain joins TRBV7-9 and TRBJ2-3, with D unclear. The CDR3 loop spans 15 amino acids. Per the germline V gene, CDR1 is SEHNR and CDR2 is FQNEAQ (reference sequence). The V end lost 5 bases, the J end lost 0 bases, and 12 bases lay between the germline ends. CDR3 region: CASSRRLTSTDTQYF. The CDR3 nucleotides are TGTGCCAGCAGCCGGAGACTTACAAGCACAGATACGCAGTATTTT.

The rearrangement links TRBV5-3 to TRBJ2-5; 10 positions match TRBD2. TRBV5-3 is sorted into the ORF group, with uncertain function. The ends lost 0 bases at V and 2 bases at J; junction bases unmatched: 7. The CDR3 runs 17 residues. CDR3 residues: CARSLVGGSGGQETQYF. CDR3 sequence (DNA): TGTGCCAGAAGCTTGGTTGGGGGTAGCGGGGGGCAAGAGACCCAGTACTTC.

The genes are TRBV2 and TRBJ1-1; a weak D match, TRBD1 (5 bases). Trimming removed 9 bases from V and 5 bases from J, with 10 bases in between. The CDR3 consists of 11 residues. Germline-derived CDR1 and CDR2 are SNHLY and FYNNEI. CDR3 DNA sequence: TGTGCCAGGAGCCAGGGAACTGAAGCTTTCTTT. As protein: CARSQGTEAFF.

The chain carries TRBV7-2 and TRBJ2-1; 12 bases are shared with TRBD2. With V trimmed by 5 bases and J by 7 bases, 9 bases remained unmatched. This CDR3 has 16 residues. Per the germline V gene, CDR1 is SGHTA and CDR2 is FQGNSA. CDR3 sequence reads: CASSTPTSGGSNEQFF. CDR3 nucleotides: TGTGCCAGCAGCACTCCGACTAGCGGGGGTTCAAATGAGCAGTTCTTC.

This chain joins TRBV28 and TRBJ1-6; 7 bases are a match to TRBD1. The trim removed 6 bases at V and 7 bases at J, leaving 6 bases unmatched. From germline, CDR1 is MDHEN and CDR2 SYDVKM. CDR3 length: 14 amino acids. Here the CDR3 reads CASRTGRLNSPLHF. The CDR3 DNA sequence: TGTGCCAGCAGGACAGGGAGGTTGAATTCACCCCTCCACTTT.

The V and J genes are TRBV7-9 and TRBJ1-4; TRBD1 agrees at 10 bases. Germline lookup yields CDR1 SEHNR and CDR2 FQNEAQ (reference sequence). This CDR3 has 15 residues. The trim removed 1 base at V and 8 bases at J, leaving 4 bases unmatched. The CDR3 region has the DNA TGTGCCAGCAGCTTAGTTGGGACAGGGGAAGAAAAACTGTTTTTT. This gives the protein CASSLVGTGEEKLFF.

This clone was seen only once. In DNA form, the CDR3 reads TGTGCCAGCAGCCCCGCCCCCGGGGGGCAGATAACCTCCTACGAGCAGTACTTC. This translates into CASSPAPGGQITSYEQYF. V gene TRBV11-2 combines with J gene TRBJ2-7; D is perhaps TRBD2 (7 bases). Germline assignment: CDR1 SGHAT and CDR2 FQNNGV. Trimming removed 5 bases at V and 0 bases at J, with 23 bases between. CDR3 length equals 18 residues.

V usage is TRBV6-5 and J usage is TRBJ2-5, with unresolved D. The CDR3 runs to 11 residues. Trimming removed 6 bases at V and 3 bases at J, with 5 bases between. Germline CDR1 reads MNHEY; CDR2 reads SVGAGI. This CDR3 reads CASRRKETQYF. For the CDR3, the DNA is TGTGCCAGCAGGAGAAAAGAGACCCAGTACTTC.

V gene TRBV7-6 combines with J gene TRBJ2-6, with 7 bases matching TRBD1. The CDR3 has 15 amino acids. The V and J ends lost 5 bases and 7 bases, in that order; junction bases with no gene match: 8. The germline gives CDR1 SGHVS, CDR2 FNYEAQ. The DNA of the CDR3 is TGTGCCAGCAGCGACAGGGTTCGAGACGCCAACGTCCTGACTTTC. Its translation is CASSDRVRDANVLTF.

This rearrangement joins TRBV2 to TRBJ2-1, with a weak D call TRBD2 (5 bases). Germline assignment: CDR1 SNHLY and CDR2 FYNNEI. Trimming took 6 bases from V and 5 from J, leaving 8 bases between them. The CDR3 spans 12 residues. The CDR3 region is CASRKEDNEQFF. In nucleotides, the CDR3 is TGTGCCAGCAGAAAGGAGGACAATGAGCAGTTCTTC.

The J gene is TRBJ1-3, the V gene TRBV4-3; 9 bases align to TRBD1. The CDR3 has 16 residues. The germline CDR1 and CDR2 sequences are LGHNA and YSLEER. V gave up 4 bases and J gave up 0 bases; unmatched junction bases: 4. Written as DNA, the CDR3 is TGCGCCAGCAGCCTTGGGACAGGGCTCTCTGGAAACACCATATATTTT. Its translation: CASSLGTGLSGNTIYF.

This chain links TRBV3-1 (or the pseudogene TRBV3-2) with TRBJ1-5; D is unresolved. Germline loops: CDR1 LGHDT, CDR2 YNNKEL (reference sequence). Trimming removed 0 bases from V and 0 bases from J, with 15 bases in between. The CDR3 spans 18 residues. In DNA, the CDR3 is TGTGCCAGCAGCCAAGATCCCCCCTTTACCTATAGCAATCAGCCCCAGCATTTT. Protein: CASSQDPPFTYSNQPQHF.

In DNA, the CDR3 is TGTGCCAGCAGCCTTAGGGCTAGCGGTGGCGAGCAGTACTTC. Its protein is CASSLRASGGEQYF. V is TRBV27 and J is TRBJ2-7; 7 nucleotides match TRBD2. Per germline, CDR1 MNHEY and CDR2 SMNVEV (reference sequence). This CDR3 is 14 amino acids long. The V segment lost 6 bases and the J segment 6 bases; nucleotides outside the gene matches: 11.

The V and J genes are TRBV7-2 and TRBJ1-1; D gene unclear. Germline values: CDR1 SGHTA, CDR2 FQGNSA. The ends were cut back, 5 bases at V and 3 bases at J, with 7 bases in the middle. CDR3 length: 12 amino acids. The CDR3 protein is CASSPSYTEAFF. CDR3 coding DNA: TGTGCCAGCAGCCCCTCCTACACTGAAGCTTTCTTT. Full variable domain (rest looked up from reference TRBV7-2 and TRBJ1-1): GAGVSQSPSNKVTEKGKDVELRCDPISGHTALYWYRQSLGQGLEFLIYFQGNSAPDKSGLPSDRFSAERTGGSVSTLTIQRTQQEDSAVYLCASSPSYTEAFFGQGTRLTVV.

The genes are TRBV2 and TRBJ2-3; 8 bases fit TRBD2. CDR1 SNHLY and CDR2 FYNNEI come from the germline V gene. The V and J ends lost 7 bases and 3 bases, in that order; junction bases with no gene match: 9. The CDR3 contains 15 residues. The CDR3 bases are TGTGCCAGCACCCCCCCGGGACTAGGGACAGATACGCAGTATTTT. Translated, it gives CASTPPGLGTDTQYF.

With respect to this clone: Germline and junction disagree at one end, which may indicate a read error. The chain employs TRBV7-7 and TRBJ2-2, with 9 nucleotides matching TRBD2. This CDR3 contains 15 residues. Germline CDR1 reads SSHAT; CDR2 reads FNYEAQ (reference sequence). CDR3 sequence reads: CASSQTSGDTGELFF. The CDR3 DNA is TGTGCTAGCAGCCAGACTAGCGGCGACACCGGGGAGCTGTTTTTT. Full variable domain (rest looked up from reference TRBV7-7 and TRBJ2-2): GAGVSQSPRYKVTKRGQDVTLRCDPISSHATLYWYQQALGQGPEFLTYFNYEAQPDKSGLPSDRFSAERPEGSISTLTIQRTEQRDSAMYRCASSQTSGDTGELFFGEGSRLTVL.

This clone was observed once. CDR3 in DNA: TGTGCCAGCAGCCACGGAGGTGATGGCTACACCTTC. Protein product: CASSHGGDGYTF. This chain links TRBV3-1 (or the pseudogene TRBV3-2) with TRBJ1-2; D remains unclear. V lost 3 bases to trimming and J lost 6 bases, with 8 bases between them. Germline V gene lookup returns CDR1 LGHDT and CDR2 YNNKEL (reference sequence). The CDR3 totals 12 residues.